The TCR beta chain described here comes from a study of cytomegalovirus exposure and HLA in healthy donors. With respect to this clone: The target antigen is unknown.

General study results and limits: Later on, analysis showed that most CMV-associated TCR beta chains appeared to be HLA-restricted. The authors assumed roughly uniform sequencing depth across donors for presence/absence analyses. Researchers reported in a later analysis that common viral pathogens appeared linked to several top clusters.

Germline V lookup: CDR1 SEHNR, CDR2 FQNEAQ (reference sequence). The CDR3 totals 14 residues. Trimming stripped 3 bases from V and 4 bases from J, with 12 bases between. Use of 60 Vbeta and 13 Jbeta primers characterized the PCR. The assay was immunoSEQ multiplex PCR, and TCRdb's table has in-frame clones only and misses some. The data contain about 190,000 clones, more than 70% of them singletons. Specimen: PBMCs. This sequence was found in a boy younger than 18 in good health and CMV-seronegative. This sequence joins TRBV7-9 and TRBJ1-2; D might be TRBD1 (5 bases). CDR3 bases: TGTGCCAGCAGCTTGGGGGAGGGAAGCTATGGCTACACCTTC. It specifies CASSLGEGSYGYTF.